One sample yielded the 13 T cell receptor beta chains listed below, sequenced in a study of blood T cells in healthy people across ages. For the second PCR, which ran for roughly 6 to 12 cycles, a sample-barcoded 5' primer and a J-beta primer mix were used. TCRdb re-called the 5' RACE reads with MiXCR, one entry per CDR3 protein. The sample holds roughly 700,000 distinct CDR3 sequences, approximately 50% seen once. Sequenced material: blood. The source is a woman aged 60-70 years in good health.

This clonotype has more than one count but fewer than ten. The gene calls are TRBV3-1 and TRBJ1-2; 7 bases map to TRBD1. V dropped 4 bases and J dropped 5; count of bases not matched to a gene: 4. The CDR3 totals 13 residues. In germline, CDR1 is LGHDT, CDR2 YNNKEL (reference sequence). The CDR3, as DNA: TGTGCCAGCAGCCGAAGGACAGGTTATGGCTACACCTTC. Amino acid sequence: CASSRRTGYGYTF. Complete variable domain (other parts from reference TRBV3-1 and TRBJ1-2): DTAVSQTPKYLVTQMGNDKSIKCEQNLGHDTMYWYKQDSKKFLKIMFSYNNKELIINETVPNRFSPKSPDKAHLNLHINSLELGDSAVYFCASSRRTGYGYTFGSGTRLTVV.

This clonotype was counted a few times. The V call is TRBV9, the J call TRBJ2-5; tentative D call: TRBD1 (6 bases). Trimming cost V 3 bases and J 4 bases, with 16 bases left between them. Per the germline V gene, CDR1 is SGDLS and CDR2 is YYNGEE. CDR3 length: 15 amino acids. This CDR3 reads CASSEGTGRTETQYF. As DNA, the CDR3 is TGTGCCAGCAGCGAGGGAACAGGGCGGACAGAGACCCAGTACTTC.

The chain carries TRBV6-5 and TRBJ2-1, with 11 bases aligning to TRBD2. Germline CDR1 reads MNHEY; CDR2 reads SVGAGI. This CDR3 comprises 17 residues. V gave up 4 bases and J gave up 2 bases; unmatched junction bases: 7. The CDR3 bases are TGTGCCAGCAGTTGGGGGCGACTAGCGGGAACCTACAATGAGCAGTTCTTC. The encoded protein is CASSWGRLAGTYNEQFF.

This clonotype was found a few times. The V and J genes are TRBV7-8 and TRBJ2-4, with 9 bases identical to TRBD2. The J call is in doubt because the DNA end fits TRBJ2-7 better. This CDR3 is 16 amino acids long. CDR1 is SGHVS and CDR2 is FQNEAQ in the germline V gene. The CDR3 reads CASSLGSWTSDYEQYF. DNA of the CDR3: TGTGCCAGCAGCTTAGGGTCTTGGACTAGCGACTACGAGCAGTACTTC.

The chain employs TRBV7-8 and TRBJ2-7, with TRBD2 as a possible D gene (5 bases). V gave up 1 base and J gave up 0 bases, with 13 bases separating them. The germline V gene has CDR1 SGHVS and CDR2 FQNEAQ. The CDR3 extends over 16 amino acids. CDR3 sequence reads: CASSLGTSSYSYEQYF. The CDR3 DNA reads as TGTGCCAGCAGCTTAGGCACTAGTTCTTACTCCTACGAGCAGTACTTC.

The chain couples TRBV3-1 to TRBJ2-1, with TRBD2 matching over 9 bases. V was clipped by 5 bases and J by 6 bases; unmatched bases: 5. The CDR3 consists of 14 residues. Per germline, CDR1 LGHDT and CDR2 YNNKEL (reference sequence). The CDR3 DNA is TGTGCCAGCAGCATTAGCGGGAGTGTCAATGAGCAGTTCTTC. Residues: CASSISGSVNEQFF.

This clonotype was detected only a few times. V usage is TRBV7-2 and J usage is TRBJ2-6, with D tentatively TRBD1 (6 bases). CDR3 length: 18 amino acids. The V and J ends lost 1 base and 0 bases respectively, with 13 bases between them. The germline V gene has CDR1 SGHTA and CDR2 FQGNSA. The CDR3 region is CASSLVRDMSSGANVLTF. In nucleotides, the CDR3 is TGTGCCAGCAGCTTAGTTCGGGACATGAGCTCTGGGGCCAACGTCCTGACTTTC.

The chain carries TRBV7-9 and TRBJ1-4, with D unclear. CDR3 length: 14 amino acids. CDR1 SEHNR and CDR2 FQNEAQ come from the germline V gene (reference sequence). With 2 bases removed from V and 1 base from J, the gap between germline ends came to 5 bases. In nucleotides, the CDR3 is TGTGCCAGCAGCTTACGAGGAACTAATGAAAAACTGTTTTTT. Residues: CASSLRGTNEKLFF.

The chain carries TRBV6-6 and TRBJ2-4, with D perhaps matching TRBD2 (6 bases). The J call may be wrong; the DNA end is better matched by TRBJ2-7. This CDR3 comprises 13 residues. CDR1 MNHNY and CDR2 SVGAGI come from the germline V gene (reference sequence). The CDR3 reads CASSVPGAYEQYF. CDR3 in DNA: TGTGCCAGCAGTGTCCCGGGGGCCTACGAGCAGTACTTC.

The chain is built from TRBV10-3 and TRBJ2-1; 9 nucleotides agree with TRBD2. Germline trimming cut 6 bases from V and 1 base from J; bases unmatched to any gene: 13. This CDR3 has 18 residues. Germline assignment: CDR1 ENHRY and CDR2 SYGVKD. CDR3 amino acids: CAISLPGSSGMSYNEQFF. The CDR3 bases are TGTGCCATCAGCCTCCCGGGGTCTAGCGGGATGTCCTACAATGAGCAGTTCTTC.

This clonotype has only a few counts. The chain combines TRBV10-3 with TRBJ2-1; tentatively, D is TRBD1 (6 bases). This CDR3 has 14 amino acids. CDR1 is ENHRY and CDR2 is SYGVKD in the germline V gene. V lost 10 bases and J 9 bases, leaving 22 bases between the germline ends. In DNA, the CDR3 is TGTGCCACCACCGGGACACCGGCTGTAGGTGAGCAGTTCTTC. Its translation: CATTGTPAVGEQFF.

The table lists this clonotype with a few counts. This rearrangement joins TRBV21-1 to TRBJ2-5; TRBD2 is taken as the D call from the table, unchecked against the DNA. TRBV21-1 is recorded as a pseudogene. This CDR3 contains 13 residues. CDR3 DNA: TGTGCCAGCAACAGGGGAGGAAAAGAGACCCAGTACTTC. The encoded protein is CASNRGGKETQYF.

Written as DNA, the CDR3 is TGTGCCAGCAGCGTGGGACAGGAGAACACTGAAGCTTTCTTT. As protein: CASSVGQENTEAFF. The chain uses TRBV7-9 and TRBJ1-1; TRBD1 matches 8 bases. The J segment lost 1 base and the V segment lost 5 bases, leaving 3 bases of the junction unmatched. This CDR3 is 14 amino acids long. CDR1 and CDR2 from the germline V gene are SEHNR and FQNEAQ (reference sequence). Complete variable domain (other parts from reference TRBV7-9 and TRBJ1-1): DTGVSQNPRHKITKRGQNVTFRCDPISEHNRLYWYRQTLGQGPEFLTYFQNEAQLEKSRLLSDRFSAERPKGSFSTLEIQRTEQGDSAMYLCASSVGQENTEAFFGQGTRLTVV.